The 22 T cell receptor beta chains below were found in one sample sequenced in a study of molecular identifiers for immune sequencing clone quantification. TCRdb reprocessed the PCR reads with MiXCR, giving one entry per CDR3 protein. The top ten clones hold around 4.2% of a sample with 85,000 to 130,000 distinct CDR3 sequences, under 40% of them seen once. The sequenced sample consisted of naive CD8+ T cells from blood, with Jurkat cell RNA spiked in. Indicated subset: FACS-sorted CD8+CD4-CCR7+CD45RA+ naive T cells. The receptors shown here come from a human donor in good health. Some libraries in this study had Jurkat cell RNA spiked in.

The rearrangement uses TRBV24-1 and TRBJ2-2; no reliable D call. CDR1 KGHDR and CDR2 SFDVKD come from the germline V gene. The CDR3 extends over 15 amino acids. The V end lost 4 bases, the J end lost 1 base, and 9 bases lay between the germline ends. CDR3 DNA sequence: TGTGCCACCAGTGAAGTCGGTAGGAACACCGGGGAGCTGTTTTTT. It specifies CATSEVGRNTGELFF.

There are many counts of this clonotype. The chain links TRBV12-3 or TRBV12-4 to TRBJ1-5, with TRBD1 as a possible D gene (5 bases). The CDR3 has 14 amino acids. The germline V and J ends were trimmed by 5 bases and 4 bases, with 12 bases remaining between them. The CDR3 reads CASSRGRVNQPQHF. In nucleotides, the CDR3 is TGTGCCAGCAGTCGGGGCCGCGTAAATCAGCCCCAGCATTTT.

This clonotype was detected only a few times. The chain combines TRBV12-3 or TRBV12-4 with TRBJ2-2; D uncertain. Trimming cost V 11 bases and J 0 bases, with 10 bases left between them. The CDR3 spans 13 residues. CDR3 sequence (DNA): TGTGCCGTCGCAGAGTCGAACACCGGGGAGCTGTTTTTT. Encoded protein: CAVAESNTGELFF.

This clonotype came up a few times. The chain links TRBV5-4 to TRBJ2-7, with D perhaps TRBD2 (6 bases). The germline V and J ends were trimmed by 1 base and 3 bases, with 8 bases remaining between them. The CDR3 extends over 13 amino acids. In germline, CDR1 is SGHNT, CDR2 YYREEE (reference sequence). The CDR3 loop reads CASSLRDFYEQYF. The CDR3 nucleotides are TGTGCCAGCAGCTTGCGGGACTTCTACGAGCAGTACTTC.

Note on this clonotype: This likely comes from a read error, as the CDR3 has no conserved phenylalanine or tryptophan at its end. The chain carries TRBV28 and TRBJ1-1; TRBD1 aligns across 7 bases. J lost 2 bases, V lost 6 bases, and 6 bases had no gene match. From germline, CDR1 is MDHEN and CDR2 SYDVKM. The CDR3 is made up of 14 amino acids. CDR3 coding DNA: TGTGCCAGCAGCCTGGGACAGATAAACACTGAAGCTTTCTCT. Protein sequence: CASSLGQINTEAFS.

The rearrangement links TRBV11-2 to TRBJ2-1, with D perhaps TRBD1 (6 bases). Germline V gene data show CDR1 as SGHAT and CDR2 as FQNNGV. The CDR3 extends over 16 amino acids. Trimming removed 1 base from V and 3 bases from J, with 13 bases in between. The chain's CDR3 is CASSLVGSGDYNEQFF. The CDR3 region has the DNA TGTGCCAGCAGCTTAGTGGGTTCAGGGGACTACAATGAGCAGTTCTTC.

Worth noting for this clonotype: One end of the junction fails to match germline, which may point to a read error. CDR3 coding DNA: TGTGCCAGCAGTTATATGGGGATCACCGGTGAGCTGTTTTTT. Protein product: CASSYMGITGELFF. The chain couples TRBV6-5 to TRBJ2-2; D unresolved. This CDR3 contains 14 residues. Germline V CDR1 and CDR2: MNHEY, SVGAGI.

V is TRBV7-9 and J is TRBJ2-3; tentative D call: TRBD2 (6 bases). The CDR3 length is 15 residues. Trimming removed 1 base from V and 3 bases from J, with 11 bases in between. Germline CDR1 SEHNR, CDR2 FQNEAQ (reference sequence). The CDR3 loop is CASSLDFRETDTQYF. As DNA, the CDR3 is TGTGCCAGCAGCTTAGATTTCCGGGAGACAGATACGCAGTATTTT. Drawing the rest from reference TRBV7-9 and TRBJ2-3, the complete variable domain is DTGVSQNPRHKITKRGQNVTFRCDPISEHNRLYWYRQTLGQGPEFLTYFQNEAQLEKSRLLSDRFSAERPKGSFSTLEIQRTEQGDSAMYLCASSLDFRETDTQYFGPGTRLTVL.

Regarding this clonotype: Given the absence of the conserved phenylalanine or tryptophan at the CDR3 end, a read error is likely. The chain uses TRBV2 and TRBJ2-1; unclear D gene. Trimming removed 3 bases at V and 2 bases at J, with 5 bases between. The length of the CDR3 is 13 residues. Germline V gene sequence: CDR1 SNHLY, CDR2 FYNNEI. CDR3 sequence reads: CASSDKPYNEQFI. The CDR3 DNA follows: TGTGCCAGCAGTGACAAGCCCTACAATGAGCAGTTCATC.

In the case of this clonotype: A much larger clone lies one base from this, so it may be a read error. In this CDR3 the conserved last residue, phenylalanine or tryptophan, is missing, so a read error is likely. This rearrangement joins TRBV5-4 to TRBJ2-3; TRBD2 is a possible D gene (6 bases). From germline, CDR1 is SGHNT and CDR2 YYREEE (reference sequence). V lost 0 bases and J 2 bases, leaving 19 bases between the germline ends. The CDR3 covers 18 residues. The CDR3 coding sequence is TGTGCCAGCAGCTTGGCCAGGGCGGGACTCCCCTTCACAGATACGCAGTATTAT. Its protein is CASSLARAGLPFTDTQYY.

This chain connects TRBV28 to TRBJ1-3, with a tentative D call TRBD1 (5 bases). V was cut by 7 bases and J by 0 bases, with 16 bases left in between. Per germline, CDR1 MDHEN and CDR2 SYDVKM. CDR3 length: 16 amino acids. CDR3 protein: CASTQGGPSSGNTIYF. Here the CDR3 DNA reads TGTGCCAGCACCCAGGGAGGACCGAGCTCTGGAAACACCATATATTTT.

This chain uses TRBV7-6 with TRBJ1-4; D gene unclear. V lost 6 bases and J 4 bases, leaving 21 bases between the germline ends. This CDR3 comprises 17 residues. Germline V gene lookup returns CDR1 SGHVS and CDR2 FNYEAQ. DNA of the CDR3: TGTGCCAGCAGATTCGGCGGCGGGTGGGCAAATAATGAAAAACTGTTTTTT. Protein: CASRFGGGWANNEKLFF.

The chain couples TRBV19 to TRBJ1-5; 7 bases are shared with TRBD1. Unmatched junction bases numbered 9, after V lost 10 bases and J lost 3 bases. In germline, CDR1 is LNHDA, CDR2 SQIVND (reference sequence). This CDR3 is 14 amino acids long. For the CDR3, the DNA is TGTGCCACCACGGACAGGCCATACAATCAGCCCCAGCATTTT. This encodes CATTDRPYNQPQHF.

CDR3 protein: CASSQDGGEQYF. CDR3 in DNA: TGCGCCAGCAGCCAAGATGGCGGGGAGCAGTACTTC. V is TRBV4-1 and J is TRBJ2-7; TRBD2 is a possible D gene (5 bases). Germline lookup yields CDR1 MGHRA and CDR2 YSYEKL. The CDR3 extends over 12 amino acids. The V and J ends lost 0 bases and 7 bases respectively, with 7 bases between them.

V gene TRBV28 combines with J gene TRBJ2-1; 7 bases agree with TRBD2. CDR1 and CDR2 (germline): MDHEN, SYDVKM. Trimming cost V 2 bases and J 6 bases; bases outside gene matches: 1. This CDR3 comprises 13 residues. The CDR3 DNA is TGTGCCAGCAGTTTACTAGCGGCCAATGAGCAGTTCTTC. This sequence encodes CASSLLAANEQFF. Full variable domain (outside the CDR3, taken from reference TRBV28 and TRBJ2-1): DVKVTQSSRYLVKRTGEKVFLECVQDMDHENMFWYRQDPGLGLRLIYFSYDVKMKEKGDIPEGYSVSREKKERFSLILESASTNQTSMYLCASSLLAANEQFFGPGTRLTVL.

For this clonotype: One end of the junction does not line up with germline, which may come from a read error. V usage is TRBV6-1 and J usage is TRBJ2-4; 8 bases map to TRBD2. This CDR3 has 21 residues. Germline V gene sequence: CDR1 MNHNS, CDR2 SASEGT. DNA of the CDR3: TGTGCCAGCAGTGATTCCCCCACCGGGACTAGATTTTTTCGCTCCAAAAACTTTCAGTACTTC. Protein: CASSDSPTGTRFFRSKNFQYF.

Notes on this clonotype: A clone one base away is much larger, so this may be a read error. The chain joins TRBV7-8 to TRBJ1-6; tentatively, D is TRBD1 (6 bases). The CDR3 is 15 amino acids. Germline-derived CDR1 and CDR2 are SGHVS and FQNEAQ. The CDR3 loop reads CASSLGQGRSSPLRF. The CDR3 DNA reads TGTGCCAGCAGCTTAGGGCAGGGGCGATCTTCACCCCTCCGCTTT.

A remark on this clonotype: Just one base apart from a much larger clone, this may be a read error. This chain uses TRBV10-3 with TRBJ2-7; a weak D match, TRBD1 (5 bases). Germline CDR1 is ENHRY and CDR2 is SYGVKD. This CDR3 has 14 amino acids. The CDR3 reads CAISGVLKGHEPYF. The CDR3 DNA is TGTGCCATCAGTGGGGTCCTAAAGGGGCACGAGCCGTACTTC.

The J gene is TRBJ2-6, the V gene TRBV25-1; D not resolved. The V gene's germline CDR1 is MGHDK and CDR2 SYGVNS. The ends were cut back, 5 bases at V and 0 bases at J, with 11 bases in the middle. The CDR3 consists of 16 residues. The CDR3 here is CASSKKGFSGANVLTF. The CDR3 bases are TGTGCCAGCAGTAAAAAAGGTTTCTCTGGGGCCAACGTCCTGACTTTC. Full variable domain (outside the CDR3, taken from reference TRBV25-1 and TRBJ2-6): EADIYQTPRYLVIGTGKKITLECSQTMGHDKMYWYQQDPGMELHLIHYSYGVNSTEKGDLSSESTVSRIRTEHFPLTLESARPSHTSQYLCASSKKGFSGANVLTFGAGSRLTVL.

The chain has TRBV15 and TRBJ1-3, with D possibly TRBD1 on 6 matching bases. CDR3 length: 15 residues. V was shortened by 5 bases and J by 2 bases, with 13 bases between the two germline ends. Germline V gene lookup returns CDR1 LNHNV and CDR2 YYDKDF (reference sequence). CDR3 DNA: TGTGCCACCAGCGATTGGACAGCTACTGGAAACACCATATATTTT. It is translated as CATSDWTATGNTIYF.

Note on this clonotype: At one end, the junction sequence differs from germline, possibly due to a read error. CDR3 loop: CASSWGGRAEALF. Written as DNA, the CDR3 is TGTGCCAGCAGCTGGGGGGGGCGGGCTGAGGCTCTCTTT. The V and J genes are TRBV5-6 and TRBJ1-1, with D tentatively TRBD1 (6 bases). Per germline, CDR1 SGHDT and CDR2 YYEEEE. This CDR3 region has 13 residues.

Regarding this clonotype: The final CDR3 position lacks the conserved phenylalanine or tryptophan, pointing to a likely read error. The rearrangement uses TRBV7-8 and TRBJ1-4; 7 nucleotides agree with TRBD1. Germline CDR1 and CDR2: SGHVS and FQNEAQ. The CDR3 is 15 residues long. Germline trimming cut 1 base from V and 7 bases from J; bases unmatched to any gene: 6. This chain's CDR3 is CASSLEAGGREKLFL. CDR3 nucleotide sequence: TGTGCCAGCAGCTTAGAGGCAGGGGGTCGTGAAAAACTGTTTTTA.